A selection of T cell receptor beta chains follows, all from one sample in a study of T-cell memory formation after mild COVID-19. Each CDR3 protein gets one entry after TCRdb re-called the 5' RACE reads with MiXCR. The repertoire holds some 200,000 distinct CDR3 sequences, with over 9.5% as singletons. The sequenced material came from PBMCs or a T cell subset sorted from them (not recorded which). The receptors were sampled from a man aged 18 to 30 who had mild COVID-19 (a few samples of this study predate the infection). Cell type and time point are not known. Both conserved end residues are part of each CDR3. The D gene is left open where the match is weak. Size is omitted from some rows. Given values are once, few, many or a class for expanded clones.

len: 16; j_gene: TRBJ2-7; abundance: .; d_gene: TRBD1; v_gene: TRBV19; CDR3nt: TGTGCCAGTAGTATCAGAGGGACAGGGACGGGTTACGAGCAGTACTTC; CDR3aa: CASSIRGTGTGYEQYF
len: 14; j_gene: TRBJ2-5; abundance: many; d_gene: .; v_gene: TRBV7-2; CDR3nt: TGTGCCAGCAGCTTACTAGAGCGATGGGGGACCCAGTACTTC; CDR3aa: CASSLLERWGTQYF
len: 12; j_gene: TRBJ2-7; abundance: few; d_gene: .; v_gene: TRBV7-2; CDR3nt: TGTGCCAGCAGCTTATCCCAATACGAGCAGTACTTC; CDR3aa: CASSLSQYEQYF
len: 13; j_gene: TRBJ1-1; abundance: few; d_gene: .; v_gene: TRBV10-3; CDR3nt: TGTGCCATCAGTTCCCGGATGAACACTGAAGCTTTCTTT; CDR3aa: CAISSRMNTEAFF
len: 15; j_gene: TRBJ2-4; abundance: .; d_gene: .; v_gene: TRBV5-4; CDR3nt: TGTGCCAGCAGCTTGGATCCGGGAGCCAAAAACATTCAGTACTTC; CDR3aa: CASSLDPGAKNIQYF
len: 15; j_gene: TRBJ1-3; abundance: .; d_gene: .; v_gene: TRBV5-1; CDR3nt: TGCGCCAGCAGCCCAGATCTAGATTTTGGAAACACCATATATTTT; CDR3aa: CASSPDLDFGNTIYF
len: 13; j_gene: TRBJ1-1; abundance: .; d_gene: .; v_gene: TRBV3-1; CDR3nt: TGTGCCAGCAGCCGGAATGATGACACTGAAGCTTTCTTT; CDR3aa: CASSRNDDTEAFF
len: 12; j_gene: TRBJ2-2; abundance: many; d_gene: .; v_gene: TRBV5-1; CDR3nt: TGCGCCAGCAGTCTACAATCGGGGGAGCTGTTTTTT; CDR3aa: CASSLQSGELFF
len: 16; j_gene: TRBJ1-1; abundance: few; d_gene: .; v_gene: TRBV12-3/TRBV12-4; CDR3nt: TGTGCCAGCAGTTCCCCCCCGTACACAGCGAACACTGAAGCTTTCTTT; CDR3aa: CASSSPPYTANTEAFF
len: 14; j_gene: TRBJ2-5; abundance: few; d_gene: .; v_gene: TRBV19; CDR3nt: TGTGCCAGTAGTATGGTATTCGGGGGAGAGACCCAGTACTTC; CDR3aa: CASSMVFGGETQYF
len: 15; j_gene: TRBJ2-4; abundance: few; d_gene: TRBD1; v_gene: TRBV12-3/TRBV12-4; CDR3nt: TGTGCCAGCAGTCGGACAGGGGTTGCCAAAAACATTCAGTACTTC; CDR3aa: CASSRTGVAKNIQYF
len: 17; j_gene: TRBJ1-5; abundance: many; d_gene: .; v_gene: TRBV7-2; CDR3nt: TGTGCCAGCAGCTTAGCCGGGGGGAGGGGAGTTAAGCAGCCCCAGCATTTT; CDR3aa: CASSLAGGRGVKQPQHF
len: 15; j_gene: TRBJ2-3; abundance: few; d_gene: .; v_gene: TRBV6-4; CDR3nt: TGTGCCAGCAGTGAGGGGAGTACTAGCACAGATACGCAGTATTTT; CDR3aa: CASSEGSTSTDTQYF
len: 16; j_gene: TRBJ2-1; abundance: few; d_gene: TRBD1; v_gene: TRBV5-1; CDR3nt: TGCGCCAGCAGTGGTCCGACAGGGATCGGCTACAATGAGCAGTTCTTC; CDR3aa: CASSGPTGIGYNEQFF
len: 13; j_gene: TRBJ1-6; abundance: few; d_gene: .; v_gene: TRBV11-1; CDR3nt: TGTGCCAGCAGCTTTACAGGCCAGGGGCCCCTCCACTTT; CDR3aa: CASSFTGQGPLHF
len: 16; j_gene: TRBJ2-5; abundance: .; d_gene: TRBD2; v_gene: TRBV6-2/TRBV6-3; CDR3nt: TGTGCCAGCAGTATGACTAGCGGGGGGTTTCAAGAGACCCAGTACTTC; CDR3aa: CASSMTSGGFQETQYF
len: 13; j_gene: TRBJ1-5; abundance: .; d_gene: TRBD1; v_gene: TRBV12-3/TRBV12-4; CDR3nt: TGTGCCAGCAGTCAGGGGGCTTGGCAGCCCCAGCATTTT; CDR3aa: CASSQGAWQPQHF
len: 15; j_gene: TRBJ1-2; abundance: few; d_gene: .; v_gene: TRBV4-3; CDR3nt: TGCGCCAGCAGCCAAGACCCGCAATTCTTCTACGGCTACACCTTC; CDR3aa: CASSQDPQFFYGYTF
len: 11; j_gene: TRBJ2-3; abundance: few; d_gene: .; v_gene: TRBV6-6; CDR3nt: TGTGCCAGCCAACTGGGAGATACGCAGTATTTT; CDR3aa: CASQLGDTQYF
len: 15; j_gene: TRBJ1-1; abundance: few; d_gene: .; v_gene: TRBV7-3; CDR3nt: TGTGCCAGCAGCTTAAGCGCGGGGTATCCACTTGAAGCTTTCTTT; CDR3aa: CASSLSAGYPLEAFF
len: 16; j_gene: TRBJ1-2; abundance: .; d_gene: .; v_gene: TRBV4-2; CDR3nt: TGTGCCAGCAGCCAAGACAAACCGGTCAGGGTCGGAGGCTACACCTTC; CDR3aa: CASSQDKPVRVGGYTF
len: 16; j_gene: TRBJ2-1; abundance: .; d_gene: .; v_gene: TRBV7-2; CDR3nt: TGTGCCAGCAGCTTAGCATCCGGGGGAGATTACAATGAGCAGTTCTTC; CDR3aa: CASSLASGGDYNEQFF
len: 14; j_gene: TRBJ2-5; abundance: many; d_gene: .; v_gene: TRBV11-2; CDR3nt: TGTGCCAGCAGCTCGATGACGGATCAAGAGACCCAGTACTTC; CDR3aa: CASSSMTDQETQYF
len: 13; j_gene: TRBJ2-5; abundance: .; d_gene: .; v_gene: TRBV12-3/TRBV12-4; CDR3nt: TGTGCCAGCGCGGGACCGCGACAAGAGACCCAGTACTTC; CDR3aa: CASAGPRQETQYF
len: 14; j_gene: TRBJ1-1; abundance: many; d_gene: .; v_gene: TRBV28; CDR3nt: TGTGCCAGCAGTTTATCCCCCGGGGGCACTGAAGCTTTCTTT; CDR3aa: CASSLSPGGTEAFF
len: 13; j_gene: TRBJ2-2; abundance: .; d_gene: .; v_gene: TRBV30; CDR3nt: TGTGCCTGGAATACTTGGGTAACCGGGGAGCTGTTTTTT; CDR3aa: CAWNTWVTGELFF
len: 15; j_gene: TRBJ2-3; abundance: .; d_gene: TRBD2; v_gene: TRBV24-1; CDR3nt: TGTGCCACCAGTGATTCGGGAGGAGACACAGATACGCAGTATTTT; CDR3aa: CATSDSGGDTDTQYF
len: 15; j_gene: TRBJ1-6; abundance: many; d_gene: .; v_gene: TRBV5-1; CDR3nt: TGCGCCAGCAGCGGGAACGGGGCTCGGAATTCACCCCTCCACTTT; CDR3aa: CASSGNGARNSPLHF
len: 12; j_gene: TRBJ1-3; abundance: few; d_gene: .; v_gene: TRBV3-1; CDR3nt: TGTGCCAGCAGCCAATATTGGGACACCATATATTTT; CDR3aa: CASSQYWDTIYF
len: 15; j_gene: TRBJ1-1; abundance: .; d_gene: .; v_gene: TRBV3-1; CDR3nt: TGTGCCAGCAGCCAAGTGTTGACAGCGAACACTGAAGCTTTCTTT; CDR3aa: CASSQVLTANTEAFF
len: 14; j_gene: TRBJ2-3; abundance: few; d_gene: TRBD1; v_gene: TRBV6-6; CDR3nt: TGTGCCAGCAACCCGACAGGGGGATCCGATACGCAGTATTTT; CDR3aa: CASNPTGGSDTQYF
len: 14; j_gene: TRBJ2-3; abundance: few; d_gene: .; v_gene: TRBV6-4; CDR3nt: TGTGCCAGCAGCCTTAACGTAGGTCCAGATACGCAGTATTTT; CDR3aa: CASSLNVGPDTQYF
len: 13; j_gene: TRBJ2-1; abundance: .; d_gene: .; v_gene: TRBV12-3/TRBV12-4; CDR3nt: TGTGCCAGCAGTGCAGTCACGCGACAGGCGGAGTTCTTC; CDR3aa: CASSAVTRQAEFF
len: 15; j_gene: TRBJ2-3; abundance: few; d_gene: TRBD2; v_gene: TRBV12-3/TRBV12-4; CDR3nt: TGTGCCAGCAGCCCGTCTAGCGGCGGGGCAGATACGCAGTATTTT; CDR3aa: CASSPSSGGADTQYF
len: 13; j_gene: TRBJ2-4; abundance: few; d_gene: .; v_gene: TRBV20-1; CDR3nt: TGCAGTGCCGGAGCGAGCTCAAGGAACATTCAGTACTTC; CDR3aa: CSAGASSRNIQYF
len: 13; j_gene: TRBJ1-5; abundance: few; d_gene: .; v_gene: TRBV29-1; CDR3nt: TGCAGCGTCCAACCAGGGGGCAATCAGCCCCAGCATTTT; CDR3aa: CSVQPGGNQPQHF
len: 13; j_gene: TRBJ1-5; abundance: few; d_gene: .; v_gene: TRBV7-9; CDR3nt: TGTGCCAGCAGCTTAACTTTGGGGCAGCCCCAGCATTTT; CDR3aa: CASSLTLGQPQHF
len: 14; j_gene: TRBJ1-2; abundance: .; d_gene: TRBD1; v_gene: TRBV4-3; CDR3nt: TGCGCCAGCAGCCAGAACGACAGGGAGGATGGCTACACCTTC; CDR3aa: CASSQNDREDGYTF
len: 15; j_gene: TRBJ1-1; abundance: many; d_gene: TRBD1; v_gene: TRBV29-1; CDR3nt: TGCAGCGTGGGACAGGGGCCTAGCATGAACACTGAAGCTTTCTTT; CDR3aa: CSVGQGPSMNTEAFF
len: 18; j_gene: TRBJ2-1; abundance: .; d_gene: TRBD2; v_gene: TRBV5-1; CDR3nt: TGCGCCAGCAGCTTACCTAGCGGGGCGGCCAGCTCCTACAATGAGCAGTTCTTC; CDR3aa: CASSLPSGAASSYNEQFF
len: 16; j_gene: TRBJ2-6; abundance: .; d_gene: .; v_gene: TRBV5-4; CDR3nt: TGTGCCAGCAGCGCATTCGCTCAGTCTGGGGCCAACGTCCTGACTTTC; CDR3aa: CASSAFAQSGANVLTF
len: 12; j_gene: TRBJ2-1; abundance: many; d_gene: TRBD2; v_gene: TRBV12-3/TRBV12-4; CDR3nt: TGTGCCAGCAGTTCCGGACTAGCGGGGTTTAACTTC; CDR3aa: CASSSGLAGFNF
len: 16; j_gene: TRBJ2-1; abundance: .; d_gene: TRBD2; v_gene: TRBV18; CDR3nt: TGTGCCAGCTCACCAACTAGCGGGGTCTCCTACAATGAGCAGTTCTTC; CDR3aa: CASSPTSGVSYNEQFF
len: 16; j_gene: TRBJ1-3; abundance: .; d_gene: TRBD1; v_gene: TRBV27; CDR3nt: TGTGCCAGCAGTCGGACCGGGACAGACTCTGGAAACACCATATATTTT; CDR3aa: CASSRTGTDSGNTIYF
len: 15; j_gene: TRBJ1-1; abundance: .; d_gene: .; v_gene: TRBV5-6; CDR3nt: TGTGCCAGCAGCTACTCCAGGGTAGCGAACACTGAAGCTTTCTTT; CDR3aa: CASSYSRVANTEAFF
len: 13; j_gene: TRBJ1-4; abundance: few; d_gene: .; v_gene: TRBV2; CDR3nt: TGTGCCGGAAACCGGGACCCAGCTGAAAAACTGTTTTTT; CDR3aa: CAGNRDPAEKLFF
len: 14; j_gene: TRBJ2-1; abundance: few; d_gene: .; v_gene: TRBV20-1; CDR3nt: TGCAGTGCTAGTTTTTGGGCGGTCGACAATGAGCAGTTCTTC; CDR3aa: CSASFWAVDNEQFF